These T cell receptor beta chains were read from a single sample in a study of spatial heterogeneity in lung cancer. Each CDR3 protein is one row after TCRdb ran MiXCR on the 5' RACE reads. The table records about 8,800 distinct CDR3 sequences, around 5% of them present only once. Sequenced material: lung tumor tissue, taken at surgery. Source of these receptors: a female donor with early-stage non-small cell lung cancer. Each CDR3 is given with its conserved first and last residue. A D gene is named only where the DNA matches it firmly. Rows give clone size only sometimes, using once, few, many, or a class for an expanded clone.

TRBJ1-1 TRBV12-3/TRBV12-4 medium-sized - CAIIRTGSTEAFF TGTGCCATTATCAGAACAGGTTCGACTGAAGCTTTCTTT
TRBJ2-7 TRBV19 - - CVSNVQAKSREQYF TGTGTCAGTAATGTGCAGGCAAAGTCGCGGGAGCAGTACTTC
TRBJ2-1 TRBV20-1 many TRBD1 CSARTGGDYGEQFF TGCAGTGCTAGGACAGGGGGCGATTACGGTGAGCAGTTCTTC
TRBJ2-2 TRBV11-1 few TRBD2 CASSPRDRGTSGRISNTGELFF TGTGCCAGCAGCCCACGGGACAGGGGGACTAGCGGGAGAATTTCGAACACCGGGGAGCTGTTTTTT
TRBJ1-2 TRBV20-1 many TRBD1 CSARGGQGTLYYGYTF TGCAGTGCTAGAGGGGGACAGGGGACGCTCTACTATGGCTACACCTTC
TRBJ1-1 TRBV28 many - CASTITGGSWGTEAFF TGTGCCAGCACCATTACTGGGGGCAGCTGGGGCACTGAAGCTTTCTTT
TRBJ1-2 TRBV20-1 many - CSASPSNYGYTF TGCAGTGCTAGTCCGTCCAACTATGGCTACACCTTC
TRBJ2-7 TRBV7-9 many TRBD1 CASSLDGGQLSYEQYF TGTGCCAGCAGCTTAGATGGGGGACAGCTCTCCTACGAGCAGTACTTC
TRBJ1-1 TRBV28 many - CASSLYGIRTVEAFF TGTGCCAGCAGTTTATACGGGATACGGACGGTTGAAGCTTTCTTT
TRBJ2-3 TRBV6-6 many - CASSYSSDTQYF TGTGCCAGCAGTTACTCATCCGATACGCAGTATTTT
TRBJ2-1 TRBV28 - TRBD1 CASKIQGACEQFF TGTGCCAGCAAAATACAGGGGGCGTGTGAGCAGTTCTTC
TRBJ2-7 TRBV30 many - CAWTFGGSSYEQYF TGTGCCTGGACGTTCGGCGGTAGCTCCTACGAGCAGTACTTC
TRBJ2-1 TRBV28 many - CAISDIYNEQFF TGTGCCATCTCTGACATTTACAATGAGCAGTTCTTC
TRBJ2-3 TRBV20-1 many - CSARGPSTDTQYF TGCAGTGCTAGAGGGCCAAGCACAGATACGCAGTATTTT
TRBJ2-2 TRBV18 medium-sized - CASSQDWNTGELFF TGTGCCAGCTCACAGGACTGGAACACCGGGGAGCTGTTTTTT
TRBJ1-5 TRBV27 medium-sized - CASRESPGAEYSNQPQHF TGTGCCAGCCGCGAGTCACCAGGGGCAGAATATAGCAATCAGCCCCAGCATTTT
TRBJ1-4 TRBV7-2 many TRBD1 CASSTRTGLLFF TGTGCCAGCAGCACCCGGACAGGGCTACTGTTTTTT
TRBJ1-2 TRBV11-2 few - CASSLVEHGARGYGYTF TGTGCCAGCAGCTTAGTCGAACACGGAGCCAGGGGCTATGGCTACACCTTC
TRBJ2-7 TRBV12-3/TRBV12-4 many TRBD1 CASSLGQGAIWHEQYF TGTGCCAGCAGTCTTGGACAGGGGGCGATTTGGCACGAGCAGTACTTC
TRBJ1-2 TRBV11-1 - - CASSLAGQSRGYTF TGTGCCAGCAGCCTTGCCGGCCAGTCGAGAGGCTACACCTTC
TRBJ2-6 TRBV3-1 - - CASSQGGAGANVLNF TGTGCCAGCAGCCAAGGCGGGGCTGGGGCCAACGTCCTGAATTTC
TRBJ2-7 TRBV18 few TRBD1 CASSPSGQDEQYF TGTGCCAGCTCACCATCCGGACAGGACGAGCAGTACTTC
TRBJ2-7 TRBV19 - TRBD1 CASRGQGETSYEQYF TGTGCCAGTAGGGGACAGGGCGAAACCTCCTACGAGCAGTACTTC
TRBJ1-4 TRBV28 many TRBD1 CASIGPGQGEKLFF TGTGCCAGCATTGGGCCGGGACAGGGGGAAAAACTGTTTTTT
TRBJ2-6 TRBV6-5 many - CASSYPSAGANVLTF TGTGCCAGCAGTTACCCTAGCGCTGGGGCCAACGTCCTGACTTTC
TRBJ1-4 TRBV20-1 many TRBD1 CSARDSSNEKLFF TGCAGTGCCAGGGACAGCTCTAATGAAAAACTGTTTTTT
TRBJ2-1 TRBV6-1 many - CASSFLPTTDEQFF TGTGCCAGCAGCTTTCTCCCAACTACGGATGAGCAGTTCTTC
TRBJ2-5 TRBV6-5 many TRBD1 CASSYSTGAQETQYF TGTGCCAGCAGTTACTCGACAGGGGCCCAAGAGACCCAGTACTTC
TRBJ2-1 TRBV5-1 few TRBD2 CASSRFTGAGNEQFF TGCGCCAGCTCCCGTTTTACGGGAGCGGGGAATGAGCAGTTCTTC
TRBJ2-5 TRBV7-9 many - CASSLETQYF TGTGCCAGCAGCTTAGAGACCCAGTACTTC
TRBJ2-2 TRBV7-2 many TRBD2 CASSQHSLLAGGDTGELFF TGTGCCAGCAGCCAACATTCTTTATTAGCGGGGGGGGATACCGGGGAGCTGTTTTTT
TRBJ2-5 TRBV6-5 few TRBD1 CASSRWDRQETQYF TGTGCCAGCAGCCGTTGGGACAGACAAGAGACCCAGTACTTC
TRBJ2-7 TRBV29-1 many - CSVLSRTTTYEQYF TGCAGCGTTTTGAGTAGGACAACCACCTACGAGCAGTACTTC
TRBJ2-7 TRBV5-1 many TRBD2 CASTILGGVDEQYF TGCGCCAGCACCATACTTGGGGGGGTCGACGAGCAGTACTTC
TRBJ2-4 TRBV20-1 medium-sized TRBD2 CSVYSGIAKNIQYF TGCAGTGTTTACAGCGGGATTGCCAAAAACATTCAGTACTTC
TRBJ2-3 TRBV18 many TRBD1 CASSREGTGDTQYF TGTGCCAGCTCTCGAGAGGGGACAGGAGATACGCAGTATTTT
TRBJ2-3 TRBV27 many - CASSSEIRDTQYF TGTGCCAGCAGTTCGGAGATCCGAGATACGCAGTATTTT
TRBJ1-6 TRBV7-3 medium-sized - CASSLLGAGLNSPLHF TGTGCCAGCAGCTTATTAGGGGCCGGGTTAAATTCACCCCTCCACTTT
TRBJ2-5 TRBV6-5 many TRBD2 CASSGIAGVSETQYF TGTGCCAGCAGTGGCATAGCGGGAGTAAGCGAGACCCAGTACTTC
TRBJ1-4 TRBV7-2 medium-sized TRBD1 CASSLDGRGTEKLFF TGTGCCAGCAGCTTAGATGGCAGGGGGACCGAAAAACTGTTTTTT
TRBJ2-1 TRBV9 many TRBD2 CASSGGGTSGRINEQFF TGTGCCAGCAGCGGGGGGGGGACTAGCGGGAGGATCAATGAGCAGTTCTTC
TRBJ1-2 TRBV5-1 many - CASSLEFGGGSNYGYTF TGCGCCAGCAGCTTGGAGTTCGGGGGAGGTTCCAACTATGGCTACACCTTC